This T cell receptor (beta chain) was retrieved from a study of T cells after yellow fever vaccination. This clonotype occurred many times. The CDR3 runs 14 residues. The germline V gene encodes CDR1 SGHAT and CDR2 FQNNGV. V was cut by 4 bases and J by 4 bases, with 13 bases left in between. TCRdb passed the 5' RACE reads through MiXCR, listing each CDR3 protein once. The table shows a few hundred thousand distinct CDR3 sequences, with about 6.6% occurring only once. This receptor was obtained from a man aged 18 to 29 who received the YFV17D yellow fever vaccine. This sample comprised PBMCs, obtained 45 days after the first yellow fever vaccination. The rearrangement joins TRBV11-2 to TRBJ1-2; perhaps TRBD1 as D (5 bases). The CDR3 region is CASSSGTYGYGYTF. CDR3 nucleotide sequence: TGTGCCAGCAGCTCCGGGACTTATGGCTATGGCTACACCTTC.